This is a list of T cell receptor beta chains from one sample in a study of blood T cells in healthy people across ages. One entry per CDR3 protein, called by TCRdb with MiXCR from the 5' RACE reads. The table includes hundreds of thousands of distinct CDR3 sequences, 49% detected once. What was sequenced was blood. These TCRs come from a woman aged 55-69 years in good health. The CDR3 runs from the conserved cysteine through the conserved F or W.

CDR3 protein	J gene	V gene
CASSHQGAIQYF	TRBJ2-4	TRBV3-1
CASGDNYNEQFF	TRBJ2-1	TRBV7-3
CASKRQDLDEQFF	TRBJ2-1	TRBV28
CAAGSAYEQYF	TRBJ2-7	TRBV6-2/TRBV6-3
CSARDRLASNTGELFF	TRBJ2-2	TRBV20-1
CASSRSSGYTF	TRBJ1-2	TRBV28
CASSFGTWTGGREQYF	NA	TRBV28
CSVESGITNEQFF	TRBJ2-1	TRBV29-1
CASSPRLAGGNEQFF	TRBJ2-1	TRBV5-1
CGVAGGRSYNEQYF	TRBJ2-7	TRBV29-1
CASSLFSAQEQFF	TRBJ2-1	TRBV7-2
CANSKADSYNEQFF	TRBJ2-1	TRBV6-5
CASSAGYTDTQYF	TRBJ2-3	TRBV7-7
CASSQAGRNQGYGYTF	TRBJ1-2	TRBV4-3
CASSNRQGARDTQYF	TRBJ2-3	TRBV7-9
CASSQAGGLSADTQYF	TRBJ2-3	TRBV4-3
CASTPQPAGYQETQYF	TRBJ2-5	TRBV12-3/TRBV12-4
CASTNTNYEQYF	TRBJ2-7	TRBV28
CASSQGERERRETQYF	TRBJ2-5	TRBV3-1
CASGGRESYNEQFF	TRBJ2-1	TRBV7-9
CASTAGPTSYNEQFF	TRBJ2-1	TRBV6-2/TRBV6-3
CSVPGLAGSSSYNEQFF	TRBJ2-1	TRBV29-1
CASSPLRSGKNNEQFF	TRBJ2-1	TRBV6-5
CASLVGTDRHYEQYF	TRBJ2-7	TRBV6-2/TRBV6-3
CASSLGGWNTEAFF	TRBJ1-1	TRBV13
CASSLVSLGPYEQYF	TRBJ2-7	TRBV7-2
CASSLVSDGYTF	TRBJ1-2	TRBV28
CSASRGNSYNEQFF	TRBJ2-1	TRBV20-1
CSHGRISGRRQDSVEQYF	TRBJ2-5	TRBV29-1
CASSGPPPRTGYNEQFF	TRBJ2-1	TRBV6-1
CSARKGGRDSYEQYF	TRBJ2-7	TRBV20-1
CASSPGTRSTDTQYF	TRBJ2-3	TRBV5-1
CSAREGTIYNEQFF	TRBJ2-1	TRBV20-1
CASAYGGVNTEAFF	TRBJ1-1	TRBV12-5
CASSPKRLAGGLTGELFF	TRBJ2-2	TRBV12-3/TRBV12-4
CASSPQAGPLGYEQYF	TRBJ2-7	TRBV27
CSVIGAQGASVGYTF	TRBJ1-2	TRBV29-1
CASSLGPTSTETQYF	TRBJ2-3	TRBV12-3/TRBV12-4
CAISGDGYEQYF	TRBJ2-7	TRBV10-3
CASSWTSADYEQYF	NA	TRBV12-3/TRBV12-4
CASSQLIGSGEDTQYF	TRBJ2-3	TRBV4-3
CASSPRRPGSTDTQYF	TRBJ2-3	TRBV18
CASSQDQRDSYYGYTF	TRBJ1-2	TRBV4-1
CSVGGRRETQYF	TRBJ2-5	TRBV29-1
CSVEAGGVYEQYF	NA	TRBV29-1
CSVEGAGYGYTF	TRBJ1-2	TRBV29-1
CSARDGRGSAEAFF	TRBJ1-1	TRBV20-1
CSAKGDLYSTDTQYF	TRBJ2-3	TRBV29-1
CASSRGDGEQFF	TRBJ2-1	TRBV3-1
CASSQDETGGRGYTF	TRBJ1-2	TRBV4-3
CSAQTMGASGTYEQYF	TRBJ2-7	TRBV20-1
CASSLDQAPQHF	TRBJ1-5	TRBV7-2
CSAQPRLAGSQETQYF	TRBJ2-5	TRBV20-1
CASSLGIQGLGTQYF	NA	TRBV11-3
CSALGDTLTDTQYF	TRBJ2-3	TRBV20-1